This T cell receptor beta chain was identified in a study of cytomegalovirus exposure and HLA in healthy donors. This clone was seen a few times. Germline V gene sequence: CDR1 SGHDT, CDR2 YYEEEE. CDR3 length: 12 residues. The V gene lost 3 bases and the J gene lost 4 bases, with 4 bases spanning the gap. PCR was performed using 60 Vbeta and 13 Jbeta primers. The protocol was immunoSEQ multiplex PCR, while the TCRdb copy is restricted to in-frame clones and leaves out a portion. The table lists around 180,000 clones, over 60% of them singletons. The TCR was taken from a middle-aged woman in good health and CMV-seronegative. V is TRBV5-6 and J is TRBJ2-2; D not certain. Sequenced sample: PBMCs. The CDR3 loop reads CASSYTTGELFF. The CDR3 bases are TGTGCCAGCAGCTACACCACCGGGGAGCTGTTTTTT.